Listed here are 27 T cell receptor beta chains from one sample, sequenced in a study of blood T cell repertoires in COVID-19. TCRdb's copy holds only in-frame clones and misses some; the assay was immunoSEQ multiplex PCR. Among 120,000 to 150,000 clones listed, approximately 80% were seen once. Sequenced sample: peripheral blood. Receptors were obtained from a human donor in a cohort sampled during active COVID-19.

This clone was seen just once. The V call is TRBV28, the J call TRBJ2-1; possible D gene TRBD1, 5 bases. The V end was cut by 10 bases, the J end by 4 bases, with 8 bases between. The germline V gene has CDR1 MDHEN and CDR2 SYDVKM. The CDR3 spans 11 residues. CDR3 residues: CATQGYNEQFF. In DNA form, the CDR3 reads TGTGCCACCCAGGGTTACAATGAGCAGTTCTTC.

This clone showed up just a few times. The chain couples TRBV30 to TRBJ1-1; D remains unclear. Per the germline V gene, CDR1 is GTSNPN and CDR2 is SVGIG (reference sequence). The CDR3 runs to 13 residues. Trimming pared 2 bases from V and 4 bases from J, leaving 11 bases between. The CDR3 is CAWSWVRGTEAFF. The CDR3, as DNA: TGTGCCTGGAGTTGGGTCCGCGGCACTGAAGCTTTCTTT.

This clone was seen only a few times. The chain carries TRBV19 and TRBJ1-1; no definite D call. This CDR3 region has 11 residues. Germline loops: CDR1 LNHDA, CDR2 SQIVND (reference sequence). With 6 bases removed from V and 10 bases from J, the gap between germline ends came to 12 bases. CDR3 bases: TGTGCCAGTAGAGTACTAATGCGAGCTTTCTTT. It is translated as CASRVLMRAFF.

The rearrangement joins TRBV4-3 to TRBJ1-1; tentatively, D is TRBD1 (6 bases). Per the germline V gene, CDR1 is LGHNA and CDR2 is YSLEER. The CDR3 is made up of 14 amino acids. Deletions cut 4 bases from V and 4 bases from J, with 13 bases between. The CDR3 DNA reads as TGCGCCAGCAGCCGGAACAGGGATAGCACTGAAGCTTTCTTT. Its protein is CASSRNRDSTEAFF.

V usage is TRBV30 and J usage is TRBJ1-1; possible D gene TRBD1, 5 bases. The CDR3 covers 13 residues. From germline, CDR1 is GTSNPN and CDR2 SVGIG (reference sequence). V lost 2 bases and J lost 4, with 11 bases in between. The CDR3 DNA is TGTGCCTGGAGTCATGGACAACTCACTGAAGCTTTCTTT. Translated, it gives CAWSHGQLTEAFF.

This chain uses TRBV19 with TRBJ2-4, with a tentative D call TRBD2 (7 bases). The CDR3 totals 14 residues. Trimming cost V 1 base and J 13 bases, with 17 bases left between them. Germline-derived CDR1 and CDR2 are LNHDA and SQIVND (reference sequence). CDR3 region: CASSIALGGLGQYF. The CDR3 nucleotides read TGTGCCAGTAGTATAGCCCTGGGGGGGCTGGGGCAGTACTTC.

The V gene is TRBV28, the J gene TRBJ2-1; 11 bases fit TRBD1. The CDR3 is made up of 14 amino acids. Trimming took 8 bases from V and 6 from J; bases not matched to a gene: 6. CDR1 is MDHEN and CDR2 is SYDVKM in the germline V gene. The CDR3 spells CASWTGTGGNEQFF. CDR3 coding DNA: TGTGCCAGCTGGACCGGGACAGGGGGCAATGAGCAGTTCTTC.

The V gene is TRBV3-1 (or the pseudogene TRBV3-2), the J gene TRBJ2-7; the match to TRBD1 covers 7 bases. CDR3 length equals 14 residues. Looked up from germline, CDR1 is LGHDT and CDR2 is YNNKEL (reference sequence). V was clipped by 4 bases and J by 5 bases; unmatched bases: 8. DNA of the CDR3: TGTGCCAGCAGCCTCTCGGGACAGCCGCACGAGCAGTACTTC. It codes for CASSLSGQPHEQYF.

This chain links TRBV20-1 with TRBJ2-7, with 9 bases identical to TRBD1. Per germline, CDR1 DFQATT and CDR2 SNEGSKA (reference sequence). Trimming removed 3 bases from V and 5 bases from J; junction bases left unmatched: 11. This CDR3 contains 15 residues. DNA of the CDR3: TGCAGTGCTAGTTCTCCGGGACAGGGTGGTAACGAGCAGTACTTC. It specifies CSASSPGQGGNEQYF.

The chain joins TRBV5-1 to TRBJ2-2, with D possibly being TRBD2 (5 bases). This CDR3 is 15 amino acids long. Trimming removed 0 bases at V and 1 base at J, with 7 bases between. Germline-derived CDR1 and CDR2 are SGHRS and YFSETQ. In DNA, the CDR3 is TGCGCCAGCAGCTTGGTTGCGGGGAACACCGGGGAGCTGTTTTTT. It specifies CASSLVAGNTGELFF.

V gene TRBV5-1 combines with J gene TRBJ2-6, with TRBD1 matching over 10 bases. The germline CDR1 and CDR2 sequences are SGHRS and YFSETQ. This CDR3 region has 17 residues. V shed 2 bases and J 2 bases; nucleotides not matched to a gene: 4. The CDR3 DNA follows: TGCGCCAGCAGCTTTGGACAGGGGGGAACTGGGGCCAACGTCCTGACTTTC. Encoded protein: CASSFGQGGTGANVLTF.

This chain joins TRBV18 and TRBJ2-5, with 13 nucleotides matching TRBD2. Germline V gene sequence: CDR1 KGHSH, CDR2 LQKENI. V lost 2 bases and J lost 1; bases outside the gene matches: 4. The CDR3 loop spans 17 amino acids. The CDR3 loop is CASSPRTSGGLQETQYF. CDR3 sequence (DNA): TGTGCCAGCTCACCAAGGACTAGCGGGGGACTCCAAGAGACCCAGTACTTC. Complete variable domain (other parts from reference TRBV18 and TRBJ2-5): NAGVMQNPRHLVRRRGQEARLRCSPMKGHSHVYWYRQLPEEGLKFMVYLQKENIIDESGMPKERFSAEFPKEGPSILRIQQVVRGDSAAYFCASSPRTSGGLQETQYFGPGTRLLVL.

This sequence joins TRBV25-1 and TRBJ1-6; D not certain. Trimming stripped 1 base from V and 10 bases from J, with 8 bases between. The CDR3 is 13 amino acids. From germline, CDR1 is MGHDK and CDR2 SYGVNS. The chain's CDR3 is CASSESRYSPLHF. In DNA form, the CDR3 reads TGTGCCAGCAGTGAATCGCGGTACTCACCCCTCCACTTT.

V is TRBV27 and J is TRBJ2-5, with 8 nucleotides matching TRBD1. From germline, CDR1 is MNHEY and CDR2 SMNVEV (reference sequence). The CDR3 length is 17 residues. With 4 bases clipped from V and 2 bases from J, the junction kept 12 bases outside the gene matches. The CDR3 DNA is TGTGCCAGCAGTTCCCCCTCCAGGGGGCGCAGGCAAGAGACCCAGTACTTC. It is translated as CASSSPSRGRRQETQYF.

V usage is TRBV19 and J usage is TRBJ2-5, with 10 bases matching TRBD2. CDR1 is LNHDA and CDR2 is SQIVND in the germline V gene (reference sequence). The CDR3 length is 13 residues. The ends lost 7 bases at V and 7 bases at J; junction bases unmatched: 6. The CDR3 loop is CASTLAGGGTQYF. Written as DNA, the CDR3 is TGTGCCAGTACCTTAGCGGGGGGAGGGACCCAGTACTTC.

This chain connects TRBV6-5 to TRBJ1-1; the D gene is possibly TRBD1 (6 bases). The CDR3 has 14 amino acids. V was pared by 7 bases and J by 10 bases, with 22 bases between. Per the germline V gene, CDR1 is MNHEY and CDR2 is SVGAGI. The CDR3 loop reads CASTKAGGQRPAFF. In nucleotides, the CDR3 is TGTGCCAGCACCAAGGCGGGGGGGCAGAGACCAGCTTTCTTT.

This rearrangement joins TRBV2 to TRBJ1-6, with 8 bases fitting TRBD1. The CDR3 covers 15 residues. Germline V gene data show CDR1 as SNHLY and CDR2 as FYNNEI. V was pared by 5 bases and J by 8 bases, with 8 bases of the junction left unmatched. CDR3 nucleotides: TGTGCCAGCAGTCCTAGTACAGGGGGTTATTCACCCCTCCACTTT. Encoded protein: CASSPSTGGYSPLHF.

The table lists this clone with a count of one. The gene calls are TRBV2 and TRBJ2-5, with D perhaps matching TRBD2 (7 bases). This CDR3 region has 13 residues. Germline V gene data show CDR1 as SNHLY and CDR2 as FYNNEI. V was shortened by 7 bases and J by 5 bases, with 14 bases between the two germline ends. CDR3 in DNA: TGTGCCAGCACCGGGGGGCCGGGGGAGACCCAGTACTTC. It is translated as CASTGGPGETQYF.

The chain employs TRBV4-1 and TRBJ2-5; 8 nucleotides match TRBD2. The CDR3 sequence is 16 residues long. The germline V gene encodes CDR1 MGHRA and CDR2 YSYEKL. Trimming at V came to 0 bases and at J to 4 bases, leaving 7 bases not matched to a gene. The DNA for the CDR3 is TGCGCCAGCAGCCAAGATAGGGCGGGGGGAATAGAGACCCAGTACTTC. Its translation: CASSQDRAGGIETQYF.

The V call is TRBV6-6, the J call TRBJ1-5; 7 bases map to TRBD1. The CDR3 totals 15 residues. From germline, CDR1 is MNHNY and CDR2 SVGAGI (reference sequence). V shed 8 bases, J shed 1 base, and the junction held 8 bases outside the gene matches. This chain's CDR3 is CASHTSGGSNQPQHF. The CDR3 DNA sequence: TGTGCCAGCCACACATCAGGGGGGAGCAATCAGCCCCAGCATTTT.

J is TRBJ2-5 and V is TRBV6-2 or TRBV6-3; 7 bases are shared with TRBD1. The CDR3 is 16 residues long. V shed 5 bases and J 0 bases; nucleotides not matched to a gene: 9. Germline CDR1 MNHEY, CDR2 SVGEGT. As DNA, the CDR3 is TGTGCCAGCAGTCACCGACAGGGATCCTACCAAGAGACCCAGTACTTC. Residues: CASSHRQGSYQETQYF.

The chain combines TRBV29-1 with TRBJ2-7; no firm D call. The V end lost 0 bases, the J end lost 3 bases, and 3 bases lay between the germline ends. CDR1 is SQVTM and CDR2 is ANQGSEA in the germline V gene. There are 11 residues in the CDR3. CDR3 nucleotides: TGCAGCGTTGAAGACAACTACGAGCAGTACTTC. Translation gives CSVEDNYEQYF.

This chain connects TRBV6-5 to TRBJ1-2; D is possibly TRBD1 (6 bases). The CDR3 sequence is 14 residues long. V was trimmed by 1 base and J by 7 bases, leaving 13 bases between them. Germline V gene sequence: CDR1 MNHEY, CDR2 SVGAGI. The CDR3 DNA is TGTGCCAGCAGTTACTTTAACAGGGTTGGTGGCTACACCTTC. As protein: CASSYFNRVGGYTF.

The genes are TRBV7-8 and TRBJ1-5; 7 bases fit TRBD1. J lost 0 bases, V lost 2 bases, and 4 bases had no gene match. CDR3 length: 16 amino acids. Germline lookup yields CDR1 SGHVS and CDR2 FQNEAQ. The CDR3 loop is CASSLRDRNSNQPQHF. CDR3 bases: TGTGCCAGCAGCTTACGGGACAGAAATAGCAATCAGCCCCAGCATTTT.

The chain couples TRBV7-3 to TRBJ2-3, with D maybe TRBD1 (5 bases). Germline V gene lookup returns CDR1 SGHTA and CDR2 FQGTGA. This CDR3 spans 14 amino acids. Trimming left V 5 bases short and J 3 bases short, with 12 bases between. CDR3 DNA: TGTGCCAGCAGCCCGACCTCAGGGACAGATACGCAGTATTTT. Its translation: CASSPTSGTDTQYF. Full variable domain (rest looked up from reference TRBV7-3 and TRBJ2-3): GAGVSQTPSNKVTEKGKYVELRCDPISGHTALYWYRQSLGQGPEFLIYFQGTGAADDSGLPNDRFFAVRPEGSVSTLKIQRTERGDSAVYLCASSPTSGTDTQYFGPGTRLTVL.

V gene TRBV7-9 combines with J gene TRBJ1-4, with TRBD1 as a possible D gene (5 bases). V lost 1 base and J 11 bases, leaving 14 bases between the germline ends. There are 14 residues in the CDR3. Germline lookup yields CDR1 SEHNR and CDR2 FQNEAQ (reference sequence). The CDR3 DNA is TGTGCCAGCAGCTTAGAGGGGCAGGTCGGTAAACTGTTTTTT. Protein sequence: CASSLEGQVGKLFF.

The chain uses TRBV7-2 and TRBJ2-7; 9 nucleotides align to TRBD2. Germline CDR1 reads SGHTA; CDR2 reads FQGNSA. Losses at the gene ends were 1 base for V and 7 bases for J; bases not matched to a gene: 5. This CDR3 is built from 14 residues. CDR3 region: CASSLVASGAEQYF. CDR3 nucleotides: TGTGCCAGCAGCTTAGTGGCTAGCGGGGCTGAGCAGTACTTC.